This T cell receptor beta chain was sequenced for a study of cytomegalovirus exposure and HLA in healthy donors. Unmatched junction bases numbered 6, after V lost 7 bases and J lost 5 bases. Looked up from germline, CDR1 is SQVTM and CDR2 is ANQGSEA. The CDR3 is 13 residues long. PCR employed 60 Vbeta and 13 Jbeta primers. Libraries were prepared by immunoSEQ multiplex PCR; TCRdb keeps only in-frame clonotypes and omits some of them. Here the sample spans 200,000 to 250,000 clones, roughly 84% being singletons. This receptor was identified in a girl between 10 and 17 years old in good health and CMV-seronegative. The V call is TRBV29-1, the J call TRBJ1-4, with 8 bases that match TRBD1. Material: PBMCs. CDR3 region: CSGTDRENEKLFF. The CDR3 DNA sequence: TGCAGCGGTACGGACAGGGAGAATGAAAAACTGTTTTTT. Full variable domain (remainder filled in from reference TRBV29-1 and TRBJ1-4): SAVISQKPSRDICQRGTSLTIQCQVDSQVTMMFWYRQQPGQSLTLIATANQGSEATYESGFVIDKFPISRPNLTFSTLTVSNMSPEDSSIYLCSGTDRENEKLFFGSGTQLSVL.